This passage covers 9 T cell receptor beta chains from one sample sequenced in a study of beta chain features in type 1 diabetes. The isolated RNA, all of it, was reverse transcribed, so expressed TCRB transcripts were what got sequenced. Profiling relied on immunoSEQ multiplex PCR, and the TCRdb table lists in-frame clones only, not all of them. The sample records about 140,000 clones, about 9.7% being singletons. The specimen sequenced was central memory CD4+ T cells from blood. The receptor source for this set is a woman aged 35 to 49 in good health.

About this clone itself: Other DNA sequences of this sample code for an identical CDR3. This chain connects TRBV5-1 to TRBJ2-1; 8 bases agree with TRBD2. CDR3 size: 15 residues. V shed 2 bases, J shed 10 bases, and the junction held 11 bases outside the gene matches. Germline V gene sequence: CDR1 SGHRS, CDR2 YFSETQ. CDR3 bases: TGCGCCAGCAGCTTCTCGCTGGCGGGGGGCCGGGAGCAGTTCTTC. Translated: CASSFSLAGGREQFF.

This clone has just a few counts. The chain carries TRBV1 and TRBJ1-2; the table's D call, TRBD1, has no DNA check behind it. TRBV1 is a documented pseudogene. This CDR3 spans 15 amino acids. The CDR3 DNA follows: TGCACCAGCAGCCAAGAAGGTGACAGGTCCTGCCTCTACACCTTC. Translating it yields CTSSQEGDRSCLYTF.

This clone was observed a handful of times. The J gene is TRBJ1-2, the V gene TRBV7-2; no firm D call. Germline CDR1 is SGHTA and CDR2 is FQGNSA. V shed 0 bases and J shed 8 bases, with 16 bases lying between them. CDR3 length equals 15 residues. The CDR3 DNA sequence: TGTGCCAGCAGCTTAGCGGTAGAACTAGTCGGGGGCTACACCTTC. Its protein product is CASSLAVELVGGYTF.

Ten or more counts support this clone. The chain carries TRBV7-2 and TRBJ1-1; D unresolved. V lost 3 bases and J 1 base, leaving 15 bases between the germline ends. The CDR3 spans 16 residues. Per germline, CDR1 SGHTA and CDR2 FQGNSA. The CDR3 coding sequence is TGTGCCAGCAGCTTGCCTCTTAGGTGGGCGAACACTGAAGCTTTCTTT. Amino acid sequence: CASSLPLRWANTEAFF.

The sample holds a few counts of this clone. The chain joins TRBV2 to TRBJ2-6, with 8 bases matching TRBD2. Germline CDR1 and CDR2: SNHLY and FYNNEI. V gave up 6 bases and J gave up 0 bases; unmatched junction bases: 7. This CDR3 is built from 17 residues. The CDR3 loop reads CASRPGLGGSGANVLTF. The CDR3 coding sequence is TGTGCCAGCAGGCCGGGACTAGGGGGCTCTGGGGCCAACGTCCTGACTTTC.

This clone was seen only a few times. The chain joins TRBV28 to TRBJ1-5; 11 nucleotides align to TRBD1. This CDR3 has 14 residues. V lost 5 bases, J lost 7 bases, and 4 bases stayed unmatched. Germline lookup yields CDR1 MDHEN and CDR2 SYDVKM. CDR3 bases: TGTGCCAGCAGTAGGGACAGGGGGGACCAGCCCCAGCATTTT. Residues: CASSRDRGDQPQHF.

In its sample, this clone was seen many times. V usage is TRBV10-3 and J usage is TRBJ1-1; D perhaps matches TRBD1 (6 bases). This CDR3 contains 15 residues. The V gene's germline CDR1 is ENHRY and CDR2 SYGVKD. Trimming shortened V by 3 bases and J by 4 bases, and 15 bases separated the two germline ends. CDR3 in DNA: TGTGCCATCAGTGAACAGGGAAGGGGATCCACTGAAGCTTTCTTT. Translation gives CAISEQGRGSTEAFF.

This clone came up many times. The V gene is TRBV2, the J gene TRBJ1-2, with 10 positions matching TRBD1. CDR3 length: 14 amino acids. In germline, CDR1 is SNHLY, CDR2 FYNNEI. After removal of 10 bases from V and 5 bases from J, the junction contained 10 bases not matched to a gene. The CDR3 here is CATQGGQGNYGYTF. DNA of the CDR3: TGTGCCACCCAAGGGGGACAGGGGAATTATGGCTACACCTTC.

The CDR3 reads CASSRATNEKLFF. The CDR3 DNA reads as TGTGCCAGCAGTCGAGCAACTAATGAAAAACTGTTTTTT. This chain connects TRBV27 to TRBJ1-4; D unclear. This CDR3 contains 13 residues. V lost 5 bases and J 0 bases, leaving 4 bases between the germline ends. Germline loops: CDR1 MNHEY, CDR2 SMNVEV (reference sequence).